This T cell receptor (beta chain) was recovered during a study of long-term antiretroviral therapy in people with HIV. Whole-study context: The oldest samples precede the 2015 immediate-ART recommendation by about a decade. Study-level points and caveats: Transplant donor controls retained higher diversity, though diversity increased after ART. The repertoire was dominated at all time points by clones expanded before ART.

Turning to this clone: No antigen is known for it.

They ran version v3.0 of the immunoSEQ assay at survey level. Per-sample targets for sequencing were about 35,000-55,000 T-cell genomes. Produced via immunoSEQ multiplex PCR; TCRdb's table is partial and in-frame only. The sample lists roughly 19,000 clones; approximately 82% were seen once. This sample comprised unsorted PBMCs, obtained 2.4 years after starting antiretroviral therapy. The receptor was isolated from a man aged 40-49 years with HIV.

The CDR3 here is CASSPPSRVPRETQYF. CDR3 coding DNA: TGTGCCAGCTCACCACCTAGCCGGGTTCCCCGAGAGACCCAGTACTTC. This chain connects TRBV18 to TRBJ2-5; D call uncertain. V was shortened by 0 bases and J by 4 bases, with 15 bases between the two germline ends. Germline CDR1 KGHSH, CDR2 LQKENI. This CDR3 comprises 16 residues.